A single sample gave rise to the 16 T cell receptor beta chains below, sequenced in a study of blood T cell repertoires in COVID-19. This table comes from immunoSEQ multiplex PCR, and its TCRdb copy is limited to in-frame clones, with some not included. This table has 170,000 or so clones, approximately 85% appearing once. The sample consisted of PBMCs or T cells enriched from blood (not recorded which). The receptors come from a man aged 40-49 years who had recovered from COVID-19.

The V and J genes are TRBV7-9 and TRBJ2-3, with D perhaps matching TRBD2 (7 bases). V lost 2 bases to trimming and J lost 3 bases, with 12 bases between them. The CDR3 is 15 residues long. Per germline, CDR1 SEHNR and CDR2 FQNEAQ (reference sequence). As DNA, the CDR3 is TGTGCCAGCAGCTTAAAGGGGGGGTATACAGATACGCAGTATTTT. Translated: CASSLKGGYTDTQYF.

The chain couples TRBV27 to TRBJ1-2; D ambiguous. CDR3 length equals 14 residues. V shed 10 bases and J shed 1 base, with 16 bases lying between them. Germline values: CDR1 MNHEY, CDR2 SMNVEV (reference sequence). The CDR3, as DNA: TGTGCCACCTTAGGAAGAGGATTTAACTATGGCTACACCTTC. Translation gives CATLGRGFNYGYTF.

The gene calls are TRBV5-1 and TRBJ1-1, with D possibly matching TRBD1 (6 bases). V was clipped by 0 bases and J by 0 bases, with 9 bases between them. From germline, CDR1 is SGHRS and CDR2 YFSETQ. CDR3 length: 15 amino acids. CDR3 in amino acids: CASSLEDRLNTEAFF. For the CDR3, the DNA is TGCGCCAGCAGCTTGGAGGACAGACTGAACACTGAAGCTTTCTTT.

This clone is a singleton in its sample. The V and J genes are TRBV27 and TRBJ2-5; TRBD2 matches 8 bases. CDR1 and CDR2 from the germline V gene are MNHEY and SMNVEV (reference sequence). CDR3 length equals 15 residues. With V trimmed by 11 bases and J by 5 bases, 16 bases remained unmatched. CDR3 coding DNA: TGTGCCGGAACATTGGCGGGGGGCCGGGGGGAGACCCAGTACTTC. Protein product: CAGTLAGGRGETQYF.

This sequence joins TRBV7-2 and TRBJ1-4; maybe TRBD1 (6 bases). The CDR3 runs to 15 residues. The V end was cut by 7 bases, the J end by 3 bases, with 15 bases between. Germline V gene lookup returns CDR1 SGHTA and CDR2 FQGNSA. CDR3 DNA sequence: TGTGCCAGCACCCTTAGTGGGGGCCCTAATGAAAAACTGTTTTTT. This encodes CASTLSGGPNEKLFF.

This sequence joins TRBV9 and TRBJ2-1; the match to TRBD1 covers 8 bases. The germline V gene has CDR1 SGDLS and CDR2 YYNGEE. The trim removed 0 bases at V and 3 bases at J, leaving 2 bases unmatched. The CDR3 contains 15 residues. In nucleotides, the CDR3 is TGTGCCAGCAGCGTAGAGGGACAGGTCTACAATGAGCAGTTCTTC. It is translated as CASSVEGQVYNEQFF.

The rearrangement links TRBV13 to TRBJ1-1; a possible D gene is TRBD1 (6 bases). With 3 bases removed from V and 7 bases from J, the gap between germline ends came to 12 bases. Germline loops: CDR1 PRHDT, CDR2 FYEKMQ (reference sequence). The CDR3 contains 13 residues. The CDR3: CASSLGASYEAFF. CDR3 nucleotide sequence: TGTGCCAGCAGCTTGGGGGCCTCCTATGAAGCTTTCTTT. The whole variable domain, remainder taken from reference TRBV13 and TRBJ1-1, is AAGVIQSPRHLIKEKRETATLKCYPIPRHDTVYWYQQGPGQDPQFLISFYEKMQSDKGSIPDRFSAQQFSDYHSELNMSSLELGDSALYFCASSLGASYEAFFGQGTRLTVV.

The chain recombines TRBV30 with TRBJ2-2; D is perhaps TRBD1 (6 bases). From germline, CDR1 is GTSNPN and CDR2 SVGIG (reference sequence). Trimming stripped 3 bases from V and 0 bases from J, with 8 bases between. CDR3 length: 14 amino acids. The CDR3, as DNA: TGTGCCTGGAGGCCAGGGGCGAACACCGGGGAGCTGTTTTTT. Translated, it gives CAWRPGANTGELFF.

J is TRBJ2-2 and V is TRBV7-3; D remains unclear. V dropped 1 base and J dropped 4 bases, with 4 bases sitting between them. The CDR3 consists of 13 residues. From germline, CDR1 is SGHTA and CDR2 FQGTGA. The CDR3 reads CASSLSSTGELFF. CDR3 sequence (DNA): TGTGCCAGCAGCTTAAGTAGCACCGGGGAGCTGTTTTTT.

This clone has a single count. The V and J genes are TRBV29-1 and TRBJ2-1, with 7 bases lining up with TRBD2. J was trimmed by 2 bases and V by 8 bases; bases with no gene match: 9. Germline V gene data show CDR1 as SQVTM and CDR2 as ANQGSEA. The CDR3 length is 14 residues. The CDR3 nucleotides are TGCAGCTCAGGGACTACCCAGGCCTACAATGAGCAGTTCTTC. Encoded protein: CSSGTTQAYNEQFF.

The CDR3 region has the DNA TGCAGCGTCGCCGGGAGGCAAAATCAGCCCCAGCATTTT. Amino acid sequence: CSVAGRQNQPQHF. The chain recombines TRBV29-1 with TRBJ1-5; D not certain. The germline gives CDR1 SQVTM, CDR2 ANQGSEA. The V and J ends lost 6 bases and 4 bases respectively, with 13 bases between them. The CDR3 has 13 residues.

About this clone itself: The sample holds other DNA sequences that translate to the same CDR3. This chain connects TRBV3-1 (or the pseudogene TRBV3-2) to TRBJ1-1, with D possibly being TRBD1 (5 bases). This CDR3 has 12 amino acids. Per the germline V gene, CDR1 is LGHDT and CDR2 is YNNKEL (reference sequence). Trimming cost V 1 base and J 7 bases, with 7 bases left between them. The CDR3 sequence is CASSQGTFEAFF. Here the CDR3 DNA reads TGTGCCAGCAGCCAAGGGACATTTGAAGCTTTCTTT.

The J gene is TRBJ1-5, the V gene TRBV28; D perhaps matches TRBD1 (5 bases). This CDR3 comprises 15 residues. CDR1 MDHEN and CDR2 SYDVKM come from the germline V gene. The germline V and J ends were trimmed by 2 bases and 5 bases, with 13 bases remaining between them. DNA of the CDR3: TGTGCCAGCAGTTTAGCGGGGCAGGGTGATCAGCCCCAGCATTTT. It translates to CASSLAGQGDQPQHF.

J is TRBJ2-1 and V is TRBV7-2; D is possibly TRBD2 (6 bases). The CDR3 covers 15 residues. V was pared by 5 bases and J by 8 bases, with 19 bases between. Looked up from germline, CDR1 is SGHTA and CDR2 is FQGNSA. This CDR3 is CASSLEEGGDYEQFF. The CDR3 DNA reads as TGTGCCAGCAGCCTGGAGGAGGGTGGGGACTATGAGCAGTTCTTC.

J is TRBJ2-6 and V is TRBV11-3; 10 bases map to TRBD1. J lost 4 bases, V lost 5 bases, and 8 bases had no gene match. The CDR3 totals 17 residues. In germline, CDR1 is SGHNT, CDR2 YENEEA. The CDR3 protein is CASSPGDRGPGANVLTF. The CDR3 region has the DNA TGTGCCAGCAGCCCAGGCGACAGGGGGCCGGGGGCCAACGTCCTGACTTTC.

The genes are TRBV19 and TRBJ1-2; the D gene is possibly TRBD1 (6 bases). The germline V gene encodes CDR1 LNHDA and CDR2 SQIVND (reference sequence). Trimming took off 4 bases at V and 5 bases at J, with 11 bases between the two ends. The length of the CDR3 is 13 residues. The CDR3 bases are TGTGCCAGTAGTAACAGGGTTATGTATGGCTACACCTTC. Translation gives CASSNRVMYGYTF.